This T cell receptor (beta chain) comes out of a study of control samples from healthy donors and cancer patients. The V gene's germline CDR1 is KGHDR and CDR2 SFDVKD. There are 12 residues in the CDR3. With V trimmed by 4 bases and J by 7 bases, 0 bases remained unmatched. Profiled with immunoSEQ multiplex PCR; TCRdb holds only in-frame clones, not every one. The table includes under 150,000 clones, approximately 88% detected once. Sequencing input: blood. This clonotype originated in a young man in good health. The rearrangement joins TRBV24-1 to TRBJ2-1, with 7 bases identical to TRBD1. The CDR3, as DNA: TGTGCCACCAGTGAGACAGGGAATGAGCAGTTCTTC. This gives the protein CATSETGNEQFF.